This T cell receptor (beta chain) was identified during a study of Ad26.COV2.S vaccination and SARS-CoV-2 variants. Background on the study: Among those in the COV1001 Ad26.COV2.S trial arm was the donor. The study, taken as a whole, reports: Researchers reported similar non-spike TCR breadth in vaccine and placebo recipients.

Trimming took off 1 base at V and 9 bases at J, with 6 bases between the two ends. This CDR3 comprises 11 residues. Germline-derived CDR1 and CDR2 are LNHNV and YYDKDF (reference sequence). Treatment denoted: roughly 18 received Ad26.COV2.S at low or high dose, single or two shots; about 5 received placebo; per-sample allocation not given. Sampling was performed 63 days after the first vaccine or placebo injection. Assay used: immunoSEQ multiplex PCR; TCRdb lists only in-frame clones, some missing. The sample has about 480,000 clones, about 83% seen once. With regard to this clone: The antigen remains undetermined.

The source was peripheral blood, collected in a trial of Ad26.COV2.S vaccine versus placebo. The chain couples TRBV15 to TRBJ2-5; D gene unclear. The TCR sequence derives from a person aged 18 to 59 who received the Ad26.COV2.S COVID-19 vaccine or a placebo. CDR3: CATSRGEAQYF. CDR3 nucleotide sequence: TGTGCCACCAGCAGAGGGGAAGCCCAGTACTTC.